A single sample gave rise to the 23 T cell receptor beta chains below, sequenced in a study of blood T cell repertoires in COVID-19. The data were produced by immunoSEQ multiplex PCR, yet TCRdb's version contains in-frame clones alone and is incomplete. In the table there are 300,000 to 500,000 clones, over 75% of which are singletons. The specimen was PBMCs or T cells enriched from blood (not recorded which). All receptors derive from a woman in her thirties or forties with acute COVID-19.

This chain uses TRBV5-1 with TRBJ1-1; the match to TRBD1 covers 8 bases. The CDR3 loop spans 14 amino acids. Per the germline V gene, CDR1 is SGHRS and CDR2 is YFSETQ. V gave up 0 bases and J gave up 4 bases; unmatched junction bases: 2. This CDR3 reads CASSLATGGTEAFF. The CDR3 coding sequence is TGCGCCAGCAGCTTGGCCACAGGGGGCACTGAAGCTTTCTTT.

The chain combines TRBV4-1 with TRBJ1-2; 7 positions match TRBD1. V was pared by 4 bases and J by 0 bases, with 8 bases of the junction left unmatched. Germline-derived CDR1 and CDR2 are MGHRA and YSYEKL. The CDR3 runs 16 residues. Written as DNA, the CDR3 is TGCGCCAGCAGCCGTGGGGACAGTCGAGCTAACTATGGCTACACCTTC. Translated: CASSRGDSRANYGYTF.

This clone was counted once. This chain connects TRBV18 to TRBJ2-7; 9 positions agree with TRBD1. The CDR3 is made up of 15 amino acids. V lost 3 bases to trimming and J lost 2 bases; unmatched junction nucleotides: 5. Per the germline V gene, CDR1 is KGHSH and CDR2 is LQKENI. The CDR3 DNA sequence: TGTGCCAGCTCACCCCAGGGACAGGGCACCTACGAGCAGTACTTC. This translates into CASSPQGQGTYEQYF.

The CDR3 loop reads CASKKTGGDNSPLHF. The CDR3 nucleotides are TGTGCCAGTAAGAAAACAGGGGGAGATAATTCACCCCTCCACTTT. V and J are TRBV19 and TRBJ1-6, with TRBD1 identical over 8 bases. This CDR3 is built from 15 residues. With V trimmed by 7 bases and J by 5 bases, 7 bases remained unmatched. CDR1 is LNHDA, CDR2 SQIVND, per germline (reference sequence).

This chain uses TRBV24-1 with TRBJ2-3, with 8 nucleotides matching TRBD2. The CDR3 has 16 amino acids. Germline CDR1 reads KGHDR; CDR2 reads SFDVKD. After removal of 1 base from V and 10 bases from J, the junction contained 12 bases not matched to a gene. The CDR3 loop is CATSDLTAGASGAQYF. The CDR3 nucleotides are TGTGCCACCAGTGATTTAACAGCGGGAGCATCAGGAGCGCAGTATTTT.

This chain uses TRBV7-8 with TRBJ1-5; D is undetermined. The ends were cut back, 2 bases at V and 0 bases at J, with 8 bases in the middle. CDR1 SGHVS and CDR2 FQNEAQ come from the germline V gene. CDR3 length: 15 amino acids. In DNA, the CDR3 is TGTGCCAGCAGCTTATCGCGGGGTAGCAATCAGCCCCAGCATTTT. Translation gives CASSLSRGSNQPQHF.

Concerning this clone itself: The junction departs from the called germline gene at one end, perhaps through a read error. The chain is built from TRBV9 and TRBJ2-2; D may match TRBD1 or TRBD2 (9 bases each). Germline V lookup: CDR1 SGDLS, CDR2 YYNGEE. The CDR3 is 21 amino acids. DNA of the CDR3: TGTGCCCGCAGGGGGGGACAGGGACGGCCTAGCGGGGTCCTCAACACCGGGGAGCTGTTTTTT. Residues: CARRGGQGRPSGVLNTGELFF.

J is TRBJ2-2 and V is TRBV30; a weak D match, TRBD2 (6 bases). Germline assignment: CDR1 GTSNPN and CDR2 SVGIG (reference sequence). The CDR3 contains 13 residues. Trimming shortened V by 4 bases and J by 3 bases, and 9 bases separated the two germline ends. In nucleotides, the CDR3 is TGTGCCTGGACCAGGGAGGACACCGGGGAGCTGTTTTTT. This encodes CAWTREDTGELFF.

This clone has at least ten counts. The chain is built from TRBV19 and TRBJ2-7; TRBD2 is a possible D gene (6 bases). Trimming took off 6 bases at V and 1 base at J, with 13 bases between the two ends. In germline, CDR1 is LNHDA, CDR2 SQIVND (reference sequence). The CDR3 contains 14 residues. The CDR3 coding sequence is TGTGCCAGTAGCCCCCGGGACTTATCCTACGAGCAGTACTTC. Residues: CASSPRDLSYEQYF.

This clone appeared a few times. CDR3 residues: CSVLALGEQYF. The CDR3 DNA sequence: TGCAGCGTTCTAGCTCTGGGCGAGCAGTACTTC. The gene calls are TRBV20-1 and TRBJ2-7; D might be TRBD2 (5 bases). CDR1 and CDR2 from the germline V gene are DFQATT and SNEGSKA (reference sequence). This CDR3 region has 11 residues.

The V call is TRBV4-1, the J call TRBJ2-3, with TRBD2 identical over 10 bases. Per germline, CDR1 MGHRA and CDR2 YSYEKL. The CDR3 is 18 residues long. J lost 3 bases, V lost 1 base, and 10 bases had no gene match. This CDR3 reads CASSQVGGAGGRTDTQYF. CDR3 nucleotides: TGCGCCAGCAGCCAAGTCGGAGGAGCGGGGGGGAGAACAGATACGCAGTATTTT.

The rearrangement uses TRBV2 and TRBJ2-7, with TRBD1 matching 7 bases. J was trimmed by 3 bases and V by 6 bases; bases with no gene match: 8. From germline, CDR1 is SNHLY and CDR2 FYNNEI. This CDR3 has 14 residues. The CDR3 loop reads CASRDGQVVYEQYF. For the CDR3, the DNA is TGTGCCAGCAGGGACGGACAGGTGGTCTACGAGCAGTACTTC.

The chain links TRBV19 to TRBJ2-3, with 9 bases that match TRBD1. This CDR3 region has 16 residues. V dropped 6 bases and J dropped 1; count of bases not matched to a gene: 8. CDR1 and CDR2 from the germline V gene are LNHDA and SQIVND (reference sequence). CDR3 nucleotide sequence: TGTGCCAGTAGGAACAGGGGGCGTGGTGGCACAGATACGCAGTATTTT. This translates into CASRNRGRGGTDTQYF. Using reference TRBV19 and TRBJ2-3 for the parts outside the CDR3, the full variable domain is DGGITQSPKYLFRKEGQNVTLSCEQNLNHDAMYWYRQDPGQGLRLIYYSQIVNDFQKGDIAEGYSVSREKKESFPLTVTSAQKNPTAFYLCASRNRGRGGTDTQYFGPGTRLTVL.

This sequence joins TRBV4-2 and TRBJ1-2; D is uncertain. The length of the CDR3 is 14 residues. The V gene's germline CDR1 is LGHNA and CDR2 YNFKEQ. Trimming stripped 3 bases from V and 1 base from J, with 9 bases between. CDR3 bases: TGTGCCAGCAGCCAGACAATCGATAACTATGGCTACACCTTC. It encodes CASSQTIDNYGYTF.

The chain joins TRBV6-5 to TRBJ2-7, with 7 bases that match TRBD2. Germline V lookup: CDR1 MNHEY, CDR2 SVGAGI. Trimming at V came to 2 bases and at J to 6 bases, leaving 4 bases not matched to a gene. The CDR3 is 13 residues long. Written as DNA, the CDR3 is TGTGCCAGCAGTTACGGGACTAACGGCGAGCAGTACTTC. This gives the protein CASSYGTNGEQYF.

The rearrangement joins TRBV13 to TRBJ2-7; 8 bases are shared with TRBD2. The V and J ends lost 2 bases and 5 bases, in that order; junction bases with no gene match: 8. Germline V CDR1 and CDR2: PRHDT, FYEKMQ (reference sequence). The CDR3 length is 15 residues. CDR3 DNA: TGTGCCAGCAGCTTAAGGAGGCGGGGGGTTCACGAGCAGTACTTC. Its translation is CASSLRRRGVHEQYF.

The V call is TRBV5-8, the J call TRBJ1-1; D may be TRBD1 (6 bases). From germline, CDR1 is SGHTS and CDR2 YDEGEE. V lost 0 bases and J lost 1, with 10 bases in between. This CDR3 has 15 amino acids. In DNA form, the CDR3 reads TGTGCCAGCAGCTTGGTGGTCAGGGGGAACACTGAAGCTTTCTTT. Its translation: CASSLVVRGNTEAFF.

The chain carries TRBV13 and TRBJ2-7, with a possible D match to TRBD2 (7 bases). This CDR3 has 15 amino acids. Germline CDR1 PRHDT, CDR2 FYEKMQ (reference sequence). V dropped 5 bases and J dropped 2 bases, with 16 bases sitting between them. The CDR3 DNA sequence: TGTGCCAGCAGCCACCGTTCCGGGGGGCCCTACGAGCAGTACTTC. Protein sequence: CASSHRSGGPYEQYF.

To note about this clone: Other DNA sequences in this sample translate to the same CDR3. The chain has TRBV3-1 (or the pseudogene TRBV3-2) and TRBJ2-5; D gene ambiguous. This CDR3 is 13 amino acids long. Germline CDR1 is LGHDT and CDR2 is YNNKEL (reference sequence). The V end lost 1 base, the J end lost 5 bases, and 8 bases lay between the germline ends. This CDR3 reads CASSQGARETQYF. The CDR3 DNA is TGTGCCAGCAGCCAAGGGGCCCGGGAGACCCAGTACTTC.

The J gene is TRBJ2-1, the V gene TRBV14; 7 nucleotides align to TRBD1. The CDR3 runs 13 residues. With 0 bases clipped from V and 10 bases from J, the junction kept 3 bases outside the gene matches. Germline V gives CDR1 SGHDN, CDR2 FVKESK. This CDR3 is CASSQDLGQEQFF. The CDR3 DNA is TGTGCCAGCAGCCAAGATTTGGGACAGGAGCAGTTCTTC.

J is TRBJ1-2 and V is TRBV18, with D perhaps matching TRBD1 (5 bases). Trimming shortened V by 3 bases and J by 6 bases, and 20 bases separated the two germline ends. CDR1 is KGHSH and CDR2 is LQKENI in the germline V gene. The CDR3 has 16 residues. The DNA of the CDR3 is TGTGCCAGCTCACCTTTTTCAGGGAACCCCAGGGATGGCTACACCTTC. It specifies CASSPFSGNPRDGYTF.

The rearrangement links TRBV2 to TRBJ2-2; 10 nucleotides match TRBD2. Germline CDR1 reads SNHLY; CDR2 reads FYNNEI. This CDR3 spans 16 amino acids. V lost 9 bases to trimming and J lost 1 base; unmatched junction nucleotides: 8. The CDR3 DNA is TGTGCCAGTACACAAGCGGGGGGGCTGAACACCGGGGAGCTGTTTTTT. Its translation is CASTQAGGLNTGELFF.

This chain links TRBV6-1 with TRBJ1-5; D possibly corresponds to TRBD1 (6 bases). This CDR3 has 18 amino acids. CDR1 is MNHNS and CDR2 is SASEGT in the germline V gene. The ends were cut back, 2 bases at V and 2 bases at J, with 19 bases in the middle. The CDR3 region has the DNA TGTGCCAGCAGTGAACTAAAAGTCACAGGGATTCGCAATCAGCCCCAGCATTTT. Residues: CASSELKVTGIRNQPQHF.